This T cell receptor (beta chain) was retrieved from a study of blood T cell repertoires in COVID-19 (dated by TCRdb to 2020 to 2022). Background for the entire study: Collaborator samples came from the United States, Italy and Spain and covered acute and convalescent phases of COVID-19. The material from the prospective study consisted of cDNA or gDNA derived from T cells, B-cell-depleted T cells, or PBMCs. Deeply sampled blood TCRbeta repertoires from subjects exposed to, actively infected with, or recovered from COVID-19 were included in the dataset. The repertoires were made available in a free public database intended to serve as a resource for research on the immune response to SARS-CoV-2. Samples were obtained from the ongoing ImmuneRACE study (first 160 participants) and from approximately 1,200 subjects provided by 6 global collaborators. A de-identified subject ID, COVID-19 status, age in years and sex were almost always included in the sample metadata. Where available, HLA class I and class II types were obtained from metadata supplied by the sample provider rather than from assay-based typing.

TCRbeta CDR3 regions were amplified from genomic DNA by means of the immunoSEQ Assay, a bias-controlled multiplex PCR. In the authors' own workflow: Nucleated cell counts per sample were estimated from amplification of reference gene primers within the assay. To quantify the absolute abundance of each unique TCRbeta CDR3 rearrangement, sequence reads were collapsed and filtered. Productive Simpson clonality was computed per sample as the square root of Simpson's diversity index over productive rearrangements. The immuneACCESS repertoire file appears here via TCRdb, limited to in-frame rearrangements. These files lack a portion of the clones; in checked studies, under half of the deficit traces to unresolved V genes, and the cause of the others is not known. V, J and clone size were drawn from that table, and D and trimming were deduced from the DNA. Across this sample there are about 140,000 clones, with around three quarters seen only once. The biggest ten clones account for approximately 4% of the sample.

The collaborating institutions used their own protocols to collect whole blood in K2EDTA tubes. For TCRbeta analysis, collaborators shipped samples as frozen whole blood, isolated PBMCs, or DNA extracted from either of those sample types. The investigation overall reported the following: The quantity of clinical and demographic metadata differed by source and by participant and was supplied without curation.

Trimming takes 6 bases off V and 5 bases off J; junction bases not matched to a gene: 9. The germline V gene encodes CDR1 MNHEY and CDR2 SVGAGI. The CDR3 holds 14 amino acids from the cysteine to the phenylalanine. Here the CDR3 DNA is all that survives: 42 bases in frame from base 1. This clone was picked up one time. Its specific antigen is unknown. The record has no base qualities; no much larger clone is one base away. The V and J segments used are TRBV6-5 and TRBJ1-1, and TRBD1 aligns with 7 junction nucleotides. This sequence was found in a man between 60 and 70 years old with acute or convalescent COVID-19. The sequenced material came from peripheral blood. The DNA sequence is TGTGCCAGCAGATTAGACAGGGTGGCGACTGAAGCTTTCTTT. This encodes CASRLDRVATEAFF.